This T cell receptor (beta chain) appears in the sequencing data of a study of blood T cell repertoires in COVID-19. Profiling relied on immunoSEQ multiplex PCR, and the TCRdb table lists in-frame clones only, not all of them. The data contain hundreds of thousands of clones, roughly 90% of them singletons. Turning to this clone: This specimen includes other DNA sequences encoding the same CDR3.

Sequencing used peripheral blood. This TCR was recovered from a woman in her 30s with COVID-19, enrolled during active disease.

CDR3 nucleotide sequence: TGCGCCAGCAGCTTACAGGGTACCTACGAGCAGTACTTC. This encodes CASSLQGTYEQYF. The J gene is TRBJ2-7, the V gene TRBV5-1; D is possibly TRBD1 (6 bases). V was trimmed by 2 bases and J by 2 bases, leaving 8 bases between them. Germline CDR1 SGHRS, CDR2 YFSETQ. This CDR3 has 13 amino acids.